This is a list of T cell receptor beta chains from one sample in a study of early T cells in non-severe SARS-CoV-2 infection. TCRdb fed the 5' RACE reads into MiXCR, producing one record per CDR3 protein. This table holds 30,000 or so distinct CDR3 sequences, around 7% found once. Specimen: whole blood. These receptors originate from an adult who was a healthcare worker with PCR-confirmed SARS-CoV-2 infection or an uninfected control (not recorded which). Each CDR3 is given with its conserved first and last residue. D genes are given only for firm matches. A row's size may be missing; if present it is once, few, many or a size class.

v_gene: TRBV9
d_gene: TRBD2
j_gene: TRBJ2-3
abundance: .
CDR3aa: CASSSRTSGGDTQYF
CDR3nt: TGTGCCAGCAGCTCAAGGACTAGCGGGGGAGATACGCAGTATTTT

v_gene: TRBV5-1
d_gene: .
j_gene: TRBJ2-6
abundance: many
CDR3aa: CASSPLWTSGANVLTF
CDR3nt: TGCGCCAGCAGCCCACTTTGGACCTCTGGGGCCAACGTCCTGACTTTC

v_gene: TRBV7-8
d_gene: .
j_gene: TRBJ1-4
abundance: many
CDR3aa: CASSLGTADEKLFF
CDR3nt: TGTGCCAGCAGCTTAGGGACAGCCGATGAAAAACTGTTTTTT

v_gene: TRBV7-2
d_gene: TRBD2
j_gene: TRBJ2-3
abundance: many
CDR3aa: CASSSGLASDTQYF
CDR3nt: TGTGCCAGCAGCTCGGGACTAGCGTCAGATACGCAGTATTTT

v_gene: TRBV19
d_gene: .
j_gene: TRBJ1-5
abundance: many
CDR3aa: CASSMGASQPQHF
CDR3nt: TGTGCCAGTAGTATGGGGGCGTCGCAGCCCCAGCATTTT

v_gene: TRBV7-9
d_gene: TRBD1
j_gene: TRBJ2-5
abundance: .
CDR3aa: CASSLGQGDRETQYF
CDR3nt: TGTGCCAGCAGCCTGGGACAGGGGGACCGGGAGACCCAGTACTTC

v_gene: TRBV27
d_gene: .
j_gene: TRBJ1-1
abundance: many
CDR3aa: CASRTWNTEAFF
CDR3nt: TGTGCCAGCCGGACATGGAACACTGAAGCTTTCTTT

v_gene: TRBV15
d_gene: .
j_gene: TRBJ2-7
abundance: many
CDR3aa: CATSTEGGEDEQYF
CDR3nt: TGTGCCACCAGCACGGAAGGGGGGGAAGACGAGCAGTACTTC

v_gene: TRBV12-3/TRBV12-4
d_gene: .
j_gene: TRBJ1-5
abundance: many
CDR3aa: CASSLNVAGQPQHF
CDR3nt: TGTGCCAGCAGTTTAAACGTGGCGGGTCAGCCCCAGCATTTT

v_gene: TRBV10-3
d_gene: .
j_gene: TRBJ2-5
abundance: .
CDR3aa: CATNRGETQYF
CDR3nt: TGTGCCACCAACCGGGGAGAGACCCAGTACTTC

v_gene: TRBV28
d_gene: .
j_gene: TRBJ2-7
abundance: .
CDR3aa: CASSSPRWGADYEQYF
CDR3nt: TGTGCCAGCAGTTCCCCCCGATGGGGGGCAGACTACGAGCAGTACTTC

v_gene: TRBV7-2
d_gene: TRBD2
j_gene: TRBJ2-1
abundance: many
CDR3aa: CASSLALVAGNNEQFF
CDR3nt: TGTGCCAGCAGCTTAGCGCTGGTAGCGGGGAACAATGAGCAGTTCTTC

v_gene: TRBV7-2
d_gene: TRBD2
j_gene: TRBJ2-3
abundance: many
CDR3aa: CASSLDAGGLPDTQYF
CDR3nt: TGTGCCAGCAGCTTAGACGCGGGGGGGCTCCCAGATACGCAGTATTTT

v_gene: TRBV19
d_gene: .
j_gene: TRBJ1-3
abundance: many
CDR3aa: CARGDSGNTIYF
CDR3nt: TGTGCCAGGGGGGACTCTGGAAACACCATATATTTT

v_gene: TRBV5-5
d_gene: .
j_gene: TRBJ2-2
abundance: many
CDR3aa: CASGPGGGSNTGELFF
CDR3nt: TGTGCCAGCGGACCGGGGGGCGGGTCGAACACCGGGGAGCTGTTTTTT

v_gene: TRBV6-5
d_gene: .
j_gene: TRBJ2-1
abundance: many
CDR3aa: CASSYAFSYNEQFF
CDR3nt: TGTGCCAGCAGTTACGCGTTTTCCTACAATGAGCAGTTCTTC

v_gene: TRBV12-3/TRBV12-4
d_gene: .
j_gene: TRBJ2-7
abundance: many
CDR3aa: CASSLSTSSYEQYF
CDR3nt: TGTGCCAGCAGTTTAAGTACATCCTCCTACGAGCAGTACTTC

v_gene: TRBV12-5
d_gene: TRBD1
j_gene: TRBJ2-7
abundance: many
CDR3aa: CASGSLRDGDSIYEQYF
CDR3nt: TGTGCTAGTGGTTCGCTCCGAGATGGGGACAGCATTTACGAGCAGTACTTC